This T cell receptor beta chain emerged from a study of shared clonotypes between healthy human individuals. Terminally differentiated effector memory CD45RA+ cells were excluded from the naive CD8 cells, which were CD45RO-negative and positively selected for CCR7. All participating donors were Caucasian adults from Nashville, Tennessee. Using immunoSEQ multiplex PCR, the repertoire was profiled, and TCRdb retains in-frame clones only, with some absent. The table lists some 1,900,000 clones, roughly 94% of them singletons. CDR1 is SGHVS and CDR2 is FQNEAQ in the germline V gene. This CDR3 region has 17 residues. Trimming cost V 3 bases and J 0 bases; bases outside gene matches: 4. Study-level results: It was the few donors that limited the genetic and exposure-history diversity represented. Memory subsets generally showed smaller estimated richness than naive subsets did. Across several donors, naive CD4 shared about 5%, naive CD8 more than 3%, memory CD4 less than 2.5%, memory CD8 0.35% to 0.5%.

As to this clone: The antigen is not known.

The TCR originated in a man between 18 and 35 years old in good health. The chain couples TRBV7-8 to TRBJ2-7; 14 bases fit TRBD2. The source material was naive CD8+ T cells sorted from blood. DNA of the CDR3: TGTGCCAGCAGCTTGGGACTAGCGGGGGTTTTCTCCTACGAGCAGTACTTC. As protein: CASSLGLAGVFSYEQYF.